This TCR beta chain was recorded in a study of OX40 agonist ivuxolimab in advanced cancers. Study overall: Every 2 weeks, ivuxolimab was infused into the patients intravenously at between 0.01 and 10 mg/kg. Findings and caveats of the study: Among patients with partial responses at 0.1-3.0 mg/kg, clonal expansion was among the lowest. Within 6 weeks, CD4+ and CD8+ blood T cells expanded clonally at 0.1 to 3.0 mg/kg. CD8+ T cells (on average) carried more expanded clones than CD4+ T cells.

CDR3 length: 13 amino acids. The germline V gene encodes CDR1 MNHEY and CDR2 SMNVEV (reference sequence). Trimming shortened V by 6 bases and J by 0 bases, and 3 bases separated the two germline ends. Sequencing was performed with immunoSEQ multiplex PCR; in TCRdb, only in-frame clones are kept and a portion is missing. Here the sample spans fewer than 60,000 clones, 70% to 85% being singletons. This clone was recorded a few times. Its specificity is not known. The sample contains more than one DNA sequence encoding this CDR3. The V and J genes are TRBV27 and TRBJ1-6; D not resolved. The TCR comes from an adult with an advanced solid tumor such as melanoma, head and neck, liver or kidney cancer. Source: CD4+ or CD8+ T cells sorted from blood, taken in a trial of the OX40 agonist ivuxolimab. CDR3 in amino acids: CASRSSYNSPLHF. CDR3 nucleotide sequence: TGTGCCAGCAGGAGCTCCTATAATTCACCCCTCCACTTT.